This T cell receptor beta chain emerged from a study of CD8+ T cells in alopecia areata. Findings and limits, study-wide: Patients shared TCRs less clearly than mice did, possibly owing to HLA.

RNA extraction was followed by reverse transcription into cDNA, which acted as the sequencing template. Profiling relied on immunoSEQ multiplex PCR, and the TCRdb table lists in-frame clones only, not all of them. The profile shows 110,000 or so clones, 55% to 65% of them singletons. Comments on this clone: Its antigen is unidentified.

The V gene lost 7 bases and the J gene lost 4 bases, with 13 bases spanning the gap. Germline V gives CDR1 SQVTM, CDR2 ANQGSEA. The CDR3 has 12 residues. This chain connects TRBV29-1 to TRBJ1-1; D gene unclear. Sequencing used CD4+ T cells sorted from blood. The receptor was derived from a human donor in good health. CDR3 protein: CSGSSGGTEAFF. The DNA of the CDR3 is TGCAGCGGAAGCAGCGGAGGCACTGAAGCTTTCTTT.